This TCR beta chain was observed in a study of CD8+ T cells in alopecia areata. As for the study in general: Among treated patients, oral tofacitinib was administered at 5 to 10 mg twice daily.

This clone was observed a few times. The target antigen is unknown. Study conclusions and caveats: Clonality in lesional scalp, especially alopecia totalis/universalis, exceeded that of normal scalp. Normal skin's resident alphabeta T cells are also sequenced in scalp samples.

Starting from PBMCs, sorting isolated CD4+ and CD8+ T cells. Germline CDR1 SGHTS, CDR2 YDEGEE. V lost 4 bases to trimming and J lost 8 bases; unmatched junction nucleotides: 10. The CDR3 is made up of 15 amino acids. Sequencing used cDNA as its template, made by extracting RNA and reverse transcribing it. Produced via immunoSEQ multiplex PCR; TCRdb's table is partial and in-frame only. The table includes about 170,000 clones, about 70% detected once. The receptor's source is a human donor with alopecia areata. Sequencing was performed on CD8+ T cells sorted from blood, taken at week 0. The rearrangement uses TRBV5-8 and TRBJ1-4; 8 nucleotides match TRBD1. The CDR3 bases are TGTGCCAGCAGCCCTCGGACAGGGCTTCGGGAAAAACTGTTTTTT. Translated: CASSPRTGLREKLFF.